The clone carrying this T cell receptor beta chain was observed a few times. Antigen unknown. This record belongs to a study of T cell repertoires in cytomegalovirus infection. The CDR3 covers 16 residues. The V segment lost 0 bases and the J segment 4 bases; nucleotides outside the gene matches: 7. The germline CDR1 and CDR2 sequences are SGHRS and YFSETQ. Broader study findings: HLA-C-restricted CMV-specific TCR beta clonotypes prevailed in the ex vivo response. Adding up the frequency of public TCR beta families identified people who carried CMV plus the relevant HLA.

TCRdb ran MiXCR on the reads and lists one entry per CDR3 protein. The sample records roughly 340,000 distinct CDR3 sequences, about 28% being singletons. The chain is built from TRBV5-1 and TRBJ2-1; 7 bases line up with TRBD2. The input for sequencing was cultured PBMCs, taken from culture after CMV antigen stimulation. The TCR originated in a human donor in good health (CMV status not recorded). Some clones in this sample may be carry-over from other donors' samples. Here the CDR3 DNA reads TGCGCCAGCAGCTTGGCAGGTCTAGCGGCGTACAATGAGCAGTTCTTC. Encoded protein: CASSLAGLAAYNEQFF.